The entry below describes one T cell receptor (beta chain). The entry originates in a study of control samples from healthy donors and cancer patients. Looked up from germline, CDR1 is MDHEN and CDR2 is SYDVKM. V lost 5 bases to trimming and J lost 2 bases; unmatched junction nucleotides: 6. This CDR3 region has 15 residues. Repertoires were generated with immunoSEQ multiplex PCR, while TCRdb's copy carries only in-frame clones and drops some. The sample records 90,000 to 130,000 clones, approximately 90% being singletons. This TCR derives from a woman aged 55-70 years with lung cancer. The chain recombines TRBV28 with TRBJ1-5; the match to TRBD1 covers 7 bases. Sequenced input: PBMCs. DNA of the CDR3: TGTGCCAGCAGTCGACAGGGAGGGGGCAATCAGCCCCAGCATTTT. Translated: CASSRQGGGNQPQHF.